This T cell receptor beta chain originates from a study of OX40 agonist ivuxolimab in advanced cancers. This CDR3 has 14 amino acids. Per germline, CDR1 MNHEY and CDR2 SMNVEV (reference sequence). Unmatched junction bases numbered 9, after V lost 11 bases and J lost 2 bases. The assay was immunoSEQ multiplex PCR, and TCRdb's table has in-frame clones only and misses some. The table has fewer than 7,500 clones, roughly 74% seen once; the top ten hold about 18%. The source of this sequence is an adult with an advanced solid tumor such as melanoma, head and neck, liver or kidney cancer. This sequence joins TRBV27 and TRBJ1-5; TRBD1 matches 7 bases. The source material was CD4+ or CD8+ T cells sorted from blood, sampled in a trial of the OX40 agonist ivuxolimab. CDR3 residues: CASHRGSGNQPQHF. The CDR3, as DNA: TGTGCCTCCCACAGGGGTTCTGGCAATCAGCCCCAGCATTTT.